The 10 T cell receptor beta chains reported below all come from one sample, sequenced in a study of blood T cell repertoires in COVID-19. Profiled with immunoSEQ multiplex PCR; TCRdb holds only in-frame clones, not every one. Here the sample spans 130,000 or so clones, under 90% being singletons. The sample comprised PBMCs or T cells enriched from blood (not recorded which). All receptors derive from a middle-aged man with acute COVID-19.

The chain links TRBV6-6 to TRBJ2-7, with a tentative D call TRBD1 (5 bases). The length of the CDR3 is 12 residues. With 6 bases removed from V and 3 bases from J, the gap between germline ends came to 9 bases. Germline-derived CDR1 and CDR2 are MNHNY and SVGAGI (reference sequence). The CDR3 DNA is TGTGCCAGCAGACAGGTAGACTACGAGCAGTACTTC. Protein: CASRQVDYEQYF.

This sequence joins TRBV5-6 and TRBJ1-6; D may be TRBD1 (6 bases). This CDR3 has 18 residues. V shed 3 bases and J shed 5 bases, with 21 bases lying between them. Per the germline V gene, CDR1 is SGHDT and CDR2 is YYEEEE. CDR3 in DNA: TGTGCCAGCAGCTCGATCCCCCCGGGCAGGGGAAATAATTCACCCCTCCACTTT. This translates into CASSSIPPGRGNNSPLHF.

The genes are TRBV5-1 and TRBJ2-5, with TRBD2 identical over 7 bases. V shed 4 bases and J 2 bases; nucleotides not matched to a gene: 5. Germline lookup yields CDR1 SGHRS and CDR2 YFSETQ. The CDR3 loop spans 14 amino acids. CDR3 protein: CASSQGLGQETQYF. CDR3 in DNA: TGCGCCAGCAGCCAAGGACTAGGTCAAGAGACCCAGTACTTC.

The chain combines TRBV30 with TRBJ1-6; 9 bases align to TRBD1. Germline trimming cut 3 bases from V and 7 bases from J; bases unmatched to any gene: 1. CDR1 and CDR2 from the germline V gene are GTSNPN and SVGIG (reference sequence). This CDR3 has 13 residues. The CDR3: CAWRGQGNSPLHF. The CDR3 bases are TGTGCCTGGAGAGGACAGGGGAATTCACCCCTCCACTTT. Full variable domain (rest looked up from reference TRBV30 and TRBJ1-6): SQTIHQWPATLVQPVGSPLSLECTVEGTSNPNLYWYRQAAGRGLQLLFYSVGIGQISSEVPQNLSASRPQDRQFILSSKKLLLSDSGFYLCAWRGQGNSPLHFGNGTRLTVT.

The chain uses TRBV3-1 (or the pseudogene TRBV3-2) and TRBJ1-2, with TRBD1 matching over 9 bases. The CDR3 has 14 amino acids. The V gene's germline CDR1 is LGHDT and CDR2 YNNKEL (reference sequence). V shed 5 bases and J 2 bases; nucleotides not matched to a gene: 3. In DNA, the CDR3 is TGTGCCAGCAGCTTGGGACAGGGAAACTATGGCTACACCTTC. It specifies CASSLGQGNYGYTF.

This clone was seen a single time. This rearrangement joins TRBV9 to TRBJ2-7, with 8 bases identical to TRBD1. The germline V gene encodes CDR1 SGDLS and CDR2 YYNGEE. J lost 2 bases, V lost 0 bases, and 7 bases had no gene match. The CDR3 is made up of 16 amino acids. The CDR3 sequence is CASSVAATGAPYEQYF. The CDR3 region has the DNA TGTGCCAGCAGCGTAGCCGCGACAGGGGCCCCCTACGAGCAGTACTTC. Complete variable domain (other parts from reference TRBV9 and TRBJ2-7): DSGVTQTPKHLITATGQRVTLRCSPRSGDLSVYWYQQSLDQGLQFLIQYYNGEERAKGNILERFSAQQFPDLHSELNLSSLELGDSALYFCASSVAATGAPYEQYFGPGTRLTVT.

This rearrangement joins TRBV6-1 to TRBJ2-5; a weak D match, TRBD2 (6 bases). Germline CDR1 MNHNS, CDR2 SASEGT. V shed 3 bases and J shed 5 bases, with 10 bases lying between them. The CDR3 is 13 amino acids. The CDR3 is CASSEGGMETQYF. The CDR3 coding sequence is TGTGCCAGCAGTGAGGGGGGTATGGAGACCCAGTACTTC.

The table lists this clone with a few counts. The V call is TRBV19, the J call TRBJ2-2, with 8 bases that match TRBD1. The CDR3 runs to 15 residues. V lost 3 bases to trimming and J lost 3 bases; unmatched junction nucleotides: 3. Germline V lookup: CDR1 LNHDA, CDR2 SQIVND (reference sequence). CDR3 nucleotides: TGTGCCAGTAGTATTCAGGGGGCAGACACCGGGGAGCTGTTTTTT. Translated: CASSIQGADTGELFF.

This clone has only one observation. V is TRBV6-1 and J is TRBJ1-5, with 10 bases lining up with TRBD1. Germline V gene data show CDR1 as MNHNS and CDR2 as SASEGT. CDR3 length: 21 amino acids. V trimming: 2 bases; J trimming: 3 bases; junction bases outside the gene matches: 19. The CDR3 sequence: CASSELGRPGTGDVDNQPQHF. DNA for the CDR3: TGTGCCAGCAGTGAATTGGGGCGACCCGGGACAGGGGACGTCGACAATCAGCCCCAGCATTTT.

The chain employs TRBV29-1 and TRBJ2-3; 10 nucleotides agree with TRBD1. CDR1 SQVTM and CDR2 ANQGSEA come from the germline V gene. The CDR3 is 14 amino acids. V was pared by 6 bases and J by 2 bases, with 5 bases of the junction left unmatched. The CDR3 loop is CSVTGGASTDTQYF. The DNA for the CDR3 is TGCAGCGTGACAGGGGGCGCTTCCACAGATACGCAGTATTTT.